The text below deals with one TCR beta chain. The source of the sample is a study of OX40 agonist ivuxolimab in advanced cancers. The V and J ends lost 5 bases and 0 bases, in that order; junction bases with no gene match: 6. Germline CDR1 reads SGHTA; CDR2 reads FQGTGA. The CDR3 spans 18 residues. Generated by immunoSEQ multiplex PCR, the TCRdb table keeps only in-frame clones and is missing some. The sample records some 45,000 clones, around 88% being singletons. The genes are TRBV7-3 and TRBJ2-1; 14 bases match TRBD2. The origin of this receptor is an adult with an advanced solid tumor such as melanoma, head and neck, liver or kidney cancer. This sample comprised CD4+ or CD8+ T cells sorted from blood, obtained in a trial of the OX40 agonist ivuxolimab. CDR3 residues: CASSGLAGGTSSYNEQFF. The DNA of the CDR3 is TGTGCCAGCAGCGGACTAGCGGGAGGTACGAGCTCCTACAATGAGCAGTTCTTC. Looking up the rest from reference TRBV7-3 and TRBJ2-1 gives the full variable domain: GAGVSQTPSNKVTEKGKYVELRCDPISGHTALYWYRQSLGQGPEFLIYFQGTGAADDSGLPNDRFFAVRPEGSVSTLKIQRTERGDSAVYLCASSGLAGGTSSYNEQFFGPGTRLTVL.